This T cell receptor (beta chain) stems from a study of T cell repertoires in cytomegalovirus infection (dated by TCRdb to the late 2010s). In the study overall: Alongside well-studied HLA-B-restricted epitopes, the peptide stimulations were aimed at recently identified HLA-C-restricted CMV epitopes, whose presentation resists viral immunomodulation. The HLA type of each donor mattered for the analysis, because public TCR beta signatures pointed to carriage of CMV infection along with the matching HLA type.

Including the terminal cysteine and phenylalanine, the CDR3 comprises 14 residues. Here the CDR3 DNA is all that survives: 42 bases in frame from base 1. Reading the germline V gene gives CDR1 SGHTA and CDR2 FQGNSA. Trimming removed 0 bases from V and 4 bases from J, leaving 10 bases between the germline ends. What the work shows at the level of the full study, not this receptor alone: In the ex vivo response, HLA-C-restricted CMV-specific TCR beta clonotypes were dominant, and in two of eight donors the single most frequent clonotype came from this HLA-C-restricted group. In both this cohort and an independent roughly 400-donor cohort, the cumulative frequency of public TCR beta family members distinguished carriers of CMV infection plus the relevant HLA type.

The label giving this sample's treatment or condition can be read as: in vitro stimulation with specific CMV peptide epitopes to enrich CMV-specific T cells. Sequenced on an Illumina HiSeq 1500. The public reads were reanalyzed by TCRdb: fastp trimming at Q25, MiXCR alignment, in-frame beta chains only. Rows are unified per CDR3 protein, each entry keeping the most common DNA and genes. The sample table holds fewer than 65,000 distinct CDR3 sequences, of which roughly 20% were seen once. The top ten constitute more than 20% of the sample. This clonotype was counted at least ten times. What antigen it recognizes has not been identified. Base qualities are not recorded, but no much larger clone differs from it by a single base.

The specimen was CD8+ T cells from cultured PBMCs, collected from culture after CMV antigen stimulation. The TCR sequence derives from a human donor in good health (CMV status not recorded). Some clones in this sample may be carry-over from other donors' samples. Recombination joined TRBV7-2 with TRBJ2-7; the D gene is perhaps TRBD1, from 5 matching bases. The base sequence is TGTGCCAGCAGCTTAGCTGACAGCTATTACGAGCAGTACTTC. It encodes CASSLADSYYEQYF.